A selection of T cell receptor beta chains follows, all from one sample in a study of cytomegalovirus exposure and HLA in healthy donors. Clones were sequenced by immunoSEQ multiplex PCR, and TCRdb holds only the in-frame ones, with some missing. Of 200,000 to 250,000 clones listed, roughly 80% are singletons. The sequenced sample was PBMCs. The receptor set was obtained from a woman in her thirties or forties in good health and CMV-seropositive. Both conserved end residues are part of each CDR3. The D gene is left open where the match is weak. Only some rows state a clone size, as once, few, many or a class for expanded clones.

d_gene,abundance,v_gene,j_gene,len,CDR3nt,CDR3aa
.,.,TRBV5-1,TRBJ2-1,15,TGCGCCAGCAGCTCGGGGGACGGAAGCTACAATGAGCAGTTCTTC,CASSSGDGSYNEQFF
.,.,TRBV2,TRBJ1-2,11,TGTGCCAGCGGCGGGCAGGGGGGCTACACCTTC,CASGGQGGYTF
.,.,TRBV5-4,TRBJ2-3,12,TGTGCCAGCAGCTTGGCCTTAGATACGCAGTATTTT,CASSLALDTQYF
TRBD1,.,TRBV9,TRBJ1-4,15,TGTGCCAGCAGCGCCGGGACAGGGCAGGAAGAAAAACTGTTTTTT,CASSAGTGQEEKLFF
TRBD2,.,TRBV7-9,TRBJ2-1,15,TGTTCCAGCAGCCCCGGGACTAGCATGGACAATGAGCAGTTCTTC,CSSSPGTSMDNEQFF
.,.,TRBV7-6,TRBJ1-5,16,TGTGCCAGCAGCTTAGCCAGGGATGGAGGCAATCAGCCCCAGCATTTT,CASSLARDGGNQPQHF
TRBD1,once,TRBV13,TRBJ1-1,13,TGTGCCAGCAGAAAAACAGGGGCCACTGAAGCTTTCTTT,CASRKTGATEAFF
TRBD2,.,TRBV10-3,TRBJ2-1,16,TGTGCCATCAGTGAGTCCATGGCGGGAGAGTACAATGAGCAGTTCTTC,CAISESMAGEYNEQFF
.,.,TRBV5-8,TRBJ2-3,14,TGTGCCAGCAGCCAGTCGATACACACAGATACGCAGTATTTT,CASSQSIHTDTQYF
TRBD1,.,TRBV5-1,TRBJ1-5,19,TGCGCCAGCAGCTCCGCGGGGGACAGGAAGGAAGGAGTGGGTCAGCCCCAGCATTTT,CASSSAGDRKEGVGQPQHF
TRBD1,.,TRBV6-5,TRBJ1-2,14,TGTGCCAGCACCCCGGGACAGGGGAACTATGGCTACACCTTC,CASTPGQGNYGYTF
TRBD1,.,TRBV19,TRBJ1-5,16,TGTGCCAGTAGTATATGGGACAGGGTCAGCAATCAGCCCCAGCATTTT,CASSIWDRVSNQPQHF
TRBD1,.,TRBV29-1,TRBJ2-7,13,TGCAGCGTTGTAGGGACAGGCTTATACGAGCAGTACTTC,CSVVGTGLYEQYF
TRBD1,few,TRBV5-1,TRBJ2-3,16,TGCGCCAGCAGCTTGACGGGGACAGACCGCACAGATACGCAGTATTTT,CASSLTGTDRTDTQYF
TRBD1,few,TRBV10-3,TRBJ1-2,15,TGTGCCATCAGTGACCCGGGACAGGCTAACTATGGCTACACCTTC,CAISDPGQANYGYTF
TRBD1,.,TRBV18,TRBJ1-6,14,TGTGCCAGCTCCGCGGGACAGGGGATTTCACCCCTCCACTTT,CASSAGQGISPLHF
.,.,TRBV4-1,TRBJ1-4,17,TGCGCCAGCAGCCAAGATCCTGTTCAGGGGTTGCGTGAAAAACTGTTTTTT,CASSQDPVQGLREKLFF
.,.,TRBV19,TRBJ2-5,15,TGTGCCAGTAGTCTTCTACAGGGAAACTTGGAGGAGCAGTACTTC,CASSLLQGNLEEQYF
.,.,TRBV2,TRBJ1-2,15,TGTGCCAGCAGTGATAGGAGGGGCGCAGATAGGAGCTACACCTTC,CASSDRRGADRSYTF
TRBD2,.,TRBV7-3,TRBJ2-5,15,TGTGCCAGCAGCCTAGGGACTAGCGGGAGACAGACCCAGTACTTC,CASSLGTSGRQTQYF
TRBD1,.,TRBV5-1,TRBJ2-3,16,TGCGCCAGCAGCTTCGGTCGACAGGGTGTCCCAGATACGCAGTATTTT,CASSFGRQGVPDTQYF
.,.,TRBV11-2,TRBJ1-1,13,TGTGCCAGCAGCTTCGGGAGAAACACTGAAGCTTTCTTT,CASSFGRNTEAFF
.,.,TRBV21-1,TRBJ2-2,15,TGTGCCAGCAGCAGTCGGAGGGTACGGGCCGGGGAGCTGTTTTTT,CASSSRRVRAGELFF
TRBD2,.,TRBV9,TRBJ2-3,17,TGTGCCAGCAGCGCCCGGACTAGCGGACTTAGCACAGATACGCAGTATTTT,CASSARTSGLSTDTQYF
.,.,TRBV9,TRBJ2-3,16,TGTGCCAGCAGTGGTCCTAGCCCCATTAGCACAGATACGCAGTATTTT,CASSGPSPISTDTQYF
.,few,TRBV30,TRBJ2-3,13,TGTGCCTGGAGTGGTAGACAGACAGATACGCAGTATTTT,CAWSGRQTDTQYF
.,few,TRBV6-5,TRBJ2-7,15,TGTGCCAGCAGTTGGATACGGGGGGCTCGCTACGAGCAGTACTTC,CASSWIRGARYEQYF
TRBD1,.,TRBV7-9,TRBJ1-6,16,TGTGCCAGCAGCCCCGGGGACAGGGGGCGGAATTCACCCCTCCACTTC,CASSPGDRGRNSPLHF
TRBD1,.,TRBV7-2,TRBJ1-2,16,TGTGCCAGCAGTCAATCCCCGGGACAGGGAAGCTATGGCTACACCTTC,CASSQSPGQGSYGYTF
TRBD2,.,TRBV5-5,TRBJ2-1,15,TGTGCCAGCAGCGCACCGGGACTAGAGGGCAATGAGCAGTTCTTC,CASSAPGLEGNEQFF
.,.,TRBV6-4,TRBJ1-5,13,TGTGCCAGCAGTGTTACAGAAAATCAGCCCCAGCATTTT,CASSVTENQPQHF
.,.,TRBV29-1,TRBJ1-1,11,TGCAGCGTTGGTAGGGACTATGAAGCTTTCTTT,CSVGRDYEAFF
.,.,TRBV7-3,TRBJ2-7,13,TGTGCCAGCAGCTTACCGGGAACCTACGAGCAGTACTTC,CASSLPGTYEQYF
TRBD2,.,TRBV6-1,TRBJ2-1,18,TGTGCCAGCAGTGGAGGGGGTACCGGACTAGCGGGAGGCAATGAGCAGTTCTTC,CASSGGGTGLAGGNEQFF
.,.,TRBV18,TRBJ1-1,17,TGTGCCAGCTCGTATCGACAGGCTGGGCCCATGAACACTGAAGCTTTCTTT,CASSYRQAGPMNTEAFF
TRBD2,.,TRBV7-2,TRBJ2-1,15,TGTGCCAGCAGCTTAGCGGGAGGGGCCTACAATGAGCAGTTCTTC,CASSLAGGAYNEQFF
.,.,TRBV7-2,TRBJ2-7,11,TGTGCCAGCAGCTTAGAAGCCCTGCAGTACTTC,CASSLEALQYF
.,.,TRBV7-2,TRBJ2-3,16,TGTGCCAGCAGACTGGGGGGACGCCCAGGCACAGATACGCAGTATTTT,CASRLGGRPGTDTQYF
.,.,TRBV29-1,TRBJ1-5,12,TGCAGCGTTGGTTCCACTAATCAGCCCCAGCATTTT,CSVGSTNQPQHF
TRBD2,.,TRBV10-3,TRBJ2-3,15,TGTGCCATCAGGAGACTAGCGGGAGGGGCAGATACGCAGTATTTT,CAIRRLAGGADTQYF
.,few,TRBV30,TRBJ2-7,13,TGTGCCTGGAGCCTTGTAACACCGTACGAGCAGTACTTC,CAWSLVTPYEQYF
TRBD2,.,TRBV7-2,TRBJ2-5,16,TGTGCCAGCAGCTTAGAGGCGGGAGGGCCAGGAAAGACCCAGTACTTC,CASSLEAGGPGKTQYF
.,few,TRBV7-9,TRBJ2-2,13,TGTGCCAGTACAGGGTTATACGCCGGGGAGCTGTTTTTT,CASTGLYAGELFF
.,.,TRBV11-3,TRBJ2-7,16,TGTGCCAGCAGCTTGTACAGGGCACCCACCCGGGACGAGCAGTACTTC,CASSLYRAPTRDEQYF